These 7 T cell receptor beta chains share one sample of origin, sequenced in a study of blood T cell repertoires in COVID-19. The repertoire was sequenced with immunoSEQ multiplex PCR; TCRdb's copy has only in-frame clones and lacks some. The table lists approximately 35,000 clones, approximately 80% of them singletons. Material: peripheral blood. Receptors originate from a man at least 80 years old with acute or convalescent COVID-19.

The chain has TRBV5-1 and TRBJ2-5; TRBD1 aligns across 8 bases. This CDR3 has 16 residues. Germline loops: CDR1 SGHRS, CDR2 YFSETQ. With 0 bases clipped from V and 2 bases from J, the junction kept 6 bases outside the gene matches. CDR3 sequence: CASSLAKGTGQETQYF. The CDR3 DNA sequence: TGCGCCAGCAGCTTGGCCAAAGGGACAGGTCAAGAGACCCAGTACTTC. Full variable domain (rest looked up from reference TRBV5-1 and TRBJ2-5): KAGVTQTPRYLIKTRGQQVTLSCSPISGHRSVSWYQQTPGQGLQFLFEYFSETQRNKGNFPGRFSGRQFSNSRSEMNVSTLELGDSALYLCASSLAKGTGQETQYFGPGTRLLVL.

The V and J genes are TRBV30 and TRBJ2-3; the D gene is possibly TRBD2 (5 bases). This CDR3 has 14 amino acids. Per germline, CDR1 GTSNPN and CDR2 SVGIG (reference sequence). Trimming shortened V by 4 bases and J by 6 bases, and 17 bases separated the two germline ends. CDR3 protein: CAWNKAELLDTQYF. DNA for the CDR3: TGTGCCTGGAATAAAGCGGAGTTACTGGATACGCAGTATTTT. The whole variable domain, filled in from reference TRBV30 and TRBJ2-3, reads SQTIHQWPATLVQPVGSPLSLECTVEGTSNPNLYWYRQAAGRGLQLLFYSVGIGQISSEVPQNLSASRPQDRQFILSSKKLLLSDSGFYLCAWNKAELLDTQYFGPGTRLTVL.

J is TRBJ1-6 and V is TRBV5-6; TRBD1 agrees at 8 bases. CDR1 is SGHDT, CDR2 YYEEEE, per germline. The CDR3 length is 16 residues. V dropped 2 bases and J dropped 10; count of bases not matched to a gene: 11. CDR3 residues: CASSLGPAGGNSPLHF. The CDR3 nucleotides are TGTGCCAGCAGCTTAGGTCCGGCAGGGGGCAACTCACCCCTCCACTTT.

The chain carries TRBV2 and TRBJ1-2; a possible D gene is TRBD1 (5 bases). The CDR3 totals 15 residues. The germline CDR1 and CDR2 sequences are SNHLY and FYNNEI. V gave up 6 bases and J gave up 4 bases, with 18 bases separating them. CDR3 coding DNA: TGTGCCAGCAGGGGCATGGGGGGGTTTTTCTATGGCTACACCTTC. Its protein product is CASRGMGGFFYGYTF. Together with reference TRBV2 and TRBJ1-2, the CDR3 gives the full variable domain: EPEVTQTPSHQVTQMGQEVILRCVPISNHLYFYWYRQILGQKVEFLVSFYNNEISEKSEIFDDQFSVERPDGSNFTLKIRSTKLEDSAMYFCASRGMGGFFYGYTFGSGTRLTVV.

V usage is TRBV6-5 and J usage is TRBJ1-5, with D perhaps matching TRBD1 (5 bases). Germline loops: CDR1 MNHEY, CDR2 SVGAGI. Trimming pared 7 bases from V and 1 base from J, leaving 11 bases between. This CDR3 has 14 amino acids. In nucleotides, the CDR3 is TGTGCCAGCAATGGGGCCAGAAGCAATCAGCCCCAGCATTTT. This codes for CASNGARSNQPQHF.

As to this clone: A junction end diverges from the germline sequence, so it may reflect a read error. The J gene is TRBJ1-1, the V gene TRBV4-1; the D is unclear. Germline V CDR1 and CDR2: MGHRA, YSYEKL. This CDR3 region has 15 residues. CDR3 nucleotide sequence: TGCGCCAGCAGACAAGGACTGGGTGTGAACACTGAAGCTTTCTTT. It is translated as CASRQGLGVNTEAFF.

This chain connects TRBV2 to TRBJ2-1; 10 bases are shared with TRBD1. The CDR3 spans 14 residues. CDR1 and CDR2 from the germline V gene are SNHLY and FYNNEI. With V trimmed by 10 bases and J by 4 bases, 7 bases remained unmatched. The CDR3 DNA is TGTGCCACCTCCGGGACAGGGGAGTACAATGAGCAGTTCTTC. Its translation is CATSGTGEYNEQFF.